The source of this T cell receptor beta chain is a study of T cell changes during pregnancy in multiple sclerosis. Only in-frame clones appear in the TCRdb table, and some are missing; sequencing was by immunoSEQ multiplex PCR. This table holds about 100,000 clones, about 92% found once. The CDR3 extends over 15 amino acids. The J segment lost 5 bases and the V segment lost 3 bases, leaving 9 bases of the junction unmatched. The germline CDR1 and CDR2 sequences are SQVTM and ANQGSEA. The source material was peripheral blood, sampled after pregnancy. The TCR originated in a female donor with multiple sclerosis, enrolled in a pregnancy study. The chain has TRBV29-1 and TRBJ1-5; 8 nucleotides line up with TRBD1. The CDR3 DNA is TGCAGCGTTGAGTCCTGGGACAGGCCCTATCAGCCCCAGCATTTT. Translating gives CSVESWDRPYQPQHF.